The text below deals with one T cell receptor beta chain. Its antigen is not known. The data originate from a study of OX40 agonist ivuxolimab in advanced cancers. Study context: Prior anti-PD-1, anti-PD-L1 or anti-CTLA-4 therapy did not bar entry, and approximately 40% had some.

Assay used: immunoSEQ multiplex PCR; TCRdb lists only in-frame clones, some missing. The sample carries 70,000 to 80,000 clones, roughly 87% recorded once. Study conclusions and caveats: Blood T cells, both CD4+ and CD8+, expanded clonally by week 6 at 0.1 to 3.0 mg/kg.

This CDR3 has 15 amino acids. Losses at the gene ends were 4 bases for V and 7 bases for J; bases not matched to a gene: 8. CDR1 is MNHEY and CDR2 is SMNVEV in the germline V gene (reference sequence). The source is an adult with an advanced solid tumor such as melanoma, head and neck, liver or kidney cancer. The chain links TRBV27 to TRBJ2-1, with 9 nucleotides matching TRBD2. Material: CD4+ or CD8+ T cells sorted from blood, obtained in a trial of the OX40 agonist ivuxolimab. In DNA, the CDR3 is TGTGCCAGCAGTTCGGGGCTAGCGGGACTAAATGAGCAGTTCTTC. Translating gives CASSSGLAGLNEQFF.